This TCR beta chain was captured by sequencing in a study of shared clonotypes between healthy human individuals (dated by TCRdb to the early 2020s). About the study as a whole: The cohort included a few men and a couple of women between 18 and 49 years of age. For each donor, three plates each were used for CD4 naive and CD4 memory, two plates were used for CD8 naive, and one plate was used for CD8 memory. Different laboratories and diverse techniques were used to prepare libraries and sequence TCR repertoires, to increase sequencing depth and limit assay-specific biases. The study deeply sequenced blood TCR repertoires of several healthy adults to estimate repertoire size and the extent of clonotype sharing between individuals. Between about 0.8 and 8.9 billion PBMCs per donor were obtained by leukapheresis. Overall study outcomes, separate from this receptor: Naive subsets generally had larger estimated clonotype richness than memory subsets. Compared with non-shared clonotypes, the clonotypes found in all four sorted-subset donors had higher generation probabilities. Sampling was limited to blood, and TCR repertoires in tissue likely differ from TCR repertoires in blood. Because the study included only a small number of donors, the genetic and exposure-history diversity represented was limited. Even with the large sequencing depth, rarefaction of the sorted-subset datasets indicated that sequencing was incomplete. Pairwise subsampling indicated that sequencing depth was expected to affect the degree of clonotype sharing among donors. Sharing across four donors was observed for approximately 5% of naive CD4, less than 4% of naive CD8, roughly 2.4% of memory CD4, and around 0.44% of memory CD8 clonotypes.

TCR CDR3 regions were amplified from genomic DNA by multiplex PCR using the deep immunoSEQ assay. Extracted genomic DNA from each cell subset was distributed evenly across all wells of several immunoSEQ 96-well plates, and each plate was treated as a replicate. Each replicate PCR for sorted subsets received around 200 ng genomic DNA, equal to roughly 33,000 T cell genomes. Purified libraries were quantified with a Qubit 3.0 fluorometer, sized on a Bioanalyzer 2100, and re-quantified with the KAPA Library Quantification kit. Every immunoSEQ 96-well plate was sequenced on a separate single-read 150-cycle Illumina NextSeq 550 flow cell. The published analysis was carried out like this. Because only junctional sequences without quality scores were contained in the immunoSEQ output, filtering matching that applied to full-length reads could not be performed. To assign V/J genes and CDR3, sequences were annotated using PyIR, a Python wrapper for IgBLAST v1.9, with IMGT germline references. Reads were removed for weak V/J assignments (E-value above 1e-6), missing CDR3, stop codons, out-of-frame junctions, or ambiguous translated residues. A V3J clonotype was defined by an identical inferred V gene, J gene, and CDR3 amino acid sequence. Percentage overlap between repertoires was calculated by dividing the number of shared unique clonotypes by the size of the smaller repertoire. Repertoire richness was assessed with RTK rarefaction, the Chao1 estimator, and Recon v2.1 estimates of unobserved clonotypes. Generation probabilities for all TCRbeta clonotypes obtained by the gDNA method from a handful of donors were computed using OLGA. This immuneACCESS table, as held by TCRdb, lists in-frame sequences with V and J called but not all clones. Of the missing ones, under half trace to an unresolved V gene in checked studies; the others have no known cause. That table supplies the V and J calls and clone size; D and trimming were determined from the DNA. In this sample the table shows some 600,000 clones, about 96% of which occur a single time. The biggest ten clones account for 0.11% of the sample.

CD8 naive samples were obtained by positive selection for CCR7 among CD45RO-negative cells, yielding a CD45RA+CCR7+ population from which TemRA cells were excluded. The donors were healthy, HIV-negative adults who had no recently reported acute infections or vaccinations. Every donor was a Caucasian adult residing in Nashville, Tennessee, USA. Blood was collected by leukapheresis, and PBMCs were isolated by Ficoll-Histopaque density gradient centrifugation and then cryopreserved in liquid nitrogen vapor phase. Analytical flow cytometry was used to check the purity and quantity of each magnetically sorted T cell population. Genomic DNA was isolated from each sorted fraction and quantified by UV absorbance on a Nanodrop 2000c. The germline V gene (reference sequence) sets CDR1 to MNHEY and CDR2 to SMNVEV. V is clipped by 6 bases and J by 1 base, and the sequence between their germline boundaries is 2 bases long. The cysteine opens and the phenylalanine closes a CDR3 of 11 amino acids. The sequence is cut down to CDR3 DNA, 33 bases in frame from base 1.

Notes on this clone: Which antigen it targets is not known. Qualities for individual bases were not recorded, and no much larger clone is one base off. Different DNA sequences within this sample yield the same CDR3.

This clonotype was sampled from a woman younger than 45 in good health. The material sequenced was naive CD8+ T cells sorted from blood. The cell subset or site label of this sample denotes: CD45RA+CCR7+. Recombination linked TRBV27 to TRBJ2-3, with no confident D gene call. The bases read TGTGCCAGCAGGCGCACAGATACGCAGTATTTT. This yields the protein CASRRTDTQYF.